This is a list of T cell receptor beta chains from one sample in a study of shared clonotypes between healthy human individuals. This table comes from immunoSEQ multiplex PCR, and its TCRdb copy is limited to in-frame clones, with some not included. The sample shows more than 2,000,000 clones, approximately 90% of them seen only once. The sequencing input was naive CD4+ T cells sorted from blood. These receptors were taken from a man younger than 35 in good health. The CDR3 runs from the conserved cysteine through the conserved F or W. A D gene is named only where the DNA matches it firmly. Clone size is shown for a subset of rows, as once, few, many or a class of expanded clone.

clone_size: NA; d_call: NA; v_call: TRBV2; j_call: TRBJ2-1; cdr3_nt: TGTGCCAGCCAGACGGGAGTCGCTGAGCAGTTCTTC; cdr3_aa: CASQTGVAEQFF
clone_size: NA; d_call: TRBD1; v_call: TRBV11-2; j_call: TRBJ2-2; cdr3_nt: TGTGCCAGCAGTTGGGACAGGGCGGCGTTGGGCGGGGAGCTGTTTTTT; cdr3_aa: CASSWDRAALGGELFF
clone_size: NA; d_call: NA; v_call: TRBV5-6; j_call: TRBJ1-2; cdr3_nt: TGTGCCAGCAGCTTGGTGGCAGGGGCTGGCTACACCTTC; cdr3_aa: CASSLVAGAGYTF
clone_size: NA; d_call: TRBD2; v_call: TRBV2; j_call: TRBJ2-4; cdr3_nt: TGTGCCAGCAGAAGCGTAGCGGGTAATCTAGCCAAAAACATTCAGTACTTC; cdr3_aa: CASRSVAGNLAKNIQYF
clone_size: NA; d_call: NA; v_call: TRBV12-5; j_call: TRBJ2-3; cdr3_nt: TGTGCTAGCGGCAGAGGGGGAGGCACAGATACGCAGTATTTT; cdr3_aa: CASGRGGGTDTQYF
clone_size: NA; d_call: TRBD2; v_call: TRBV5-1; j_call: TRBJ2-7; cdr3_nt: TGCGCCAGCAGCACACTAGCGGGAGGGGCCTACGAGCAGTACTTC; cdr3_aa: CASSTLAGGAYEQYF
clone_size: NA; d_call: NA; v_call: TRBV10-1; j_call: TRBJ2-3; cdr3_nt: TGCGCCAGCAGTGAGTCCAGTGGTACGCAGTATTTT; cdr3_aa: CASSESSGTQYF
clone_size: NA; d_call: NA; v_call: TRBV7-8; j_call: TRBJ2-7; cdr3_nt: TGTGCCAGCAGCTTAGCGACAAGAACCTACGAGCAGTACTTC; cdr3_aa: CASSLATRTYEQYF
clone_size: once; d_call: TRBD1; v_call: TRBV7-9; j_call: TRBJ2-1; cdr3_nt: TGTGCCAGCAGCTCACTACAGGGGGCGGAGCGGACTACCTACAATGAGCAGTTCTTC; cdr3_aa: CASSSLQGAERTTYNEQFF
clone_size: NA; d_call: TRBD2; v_call: TRBV9; j_call: TRBJ2-2; cdr3_nt: TGTGCCAGCAGCGTAGGACTAGCGGGGGGGCTATACACCGGGGAGCTGTTTTTT; cdr3_aa: CASSVGLAGGLYTGELFF
clone_size: NA; d_call: TRBD1; v_call: TRBV30; j_call: TRBJ1-5; cdr3_nt: TGTGCCTGGAATTTACAGGGGGCAGGTCAGCCCCAGCATTTT; cdr3_aa: CAWNLQGAGQPQHF
clone_size: NA; d_call: NA; v_call: TRBV19; j_call: TRBJ2-7; cdr3_nt: TGTGCCAGTAGTATGGCAGGGTTCGACGAGCAGTACTTC; cdr3_aa: CASSMAGFDEQYF
clone_size: NA; d_call: TRBD2; v_call: TRBV18; j_call: TRBJ2-1; cdr3_nt: TGTGCCAGCTCGTCAACTAGCGGGGACGTTTACAATGAGCAGTTCTTC; cdr3_aa: CASSSTSGDVYNEQFF
clone_size: NA; d_call: TRBD2; v_call: TRBV29-1; j_call: TRBJ2-7; cdr3_nt: TGCAGCGCGGCCTGGGAGGGAGGGAGCTCCGAGCAGTACTTC; cdr3_aa: CSAAWEGGSSEQYF
clone_size: NA; d_call: TRBD1; v_call: TRBV7-8; j_call: TRBJ1-1; cdr3_nt: TGTGCCAGCAGCCAGGGGGTTTTCACTGAAGCTTTCTTT; cdr3_aa: CASSQGVFTEAFF
clone_size: NA; d_call: NA; v_call: TRBV27; j_call: TRBJ1-1; cdr3_nt: TGTGCCAGCAGTTTTTATGGGGTTAACACTGAAGCTTTCTTT; cdr3_aa: CASSFYGVNTEAFF
clone_size: NA; d_call: NA; v_call: TRBV14; j_call: TRBJ2-3; cdr3_nt: TGTGCCAGCAGCCAAGATTTAAAGGGACCCACCTCAGATACGCAGTATTTT; cdr3_aa: CASSQDLKGPTSDTQYF
clone_size: NA; d_call: TRBD2; v_call: TRBV18; j_call: TRBJ2-7; cdr3_nt: TGTGCCAGCTCAGGCCGGGAGGCCACCTACGAGCAGTACTTC; cdr3_aa: CASSGREATYEQYF
clone_size: once; d_call: TRBD1; v_call: TRBV10-3; j_call: TRBJ2-5; cdr3_nt: TGTGCCATCAGCGCCCATGTAGGGGGCTCCGGGGAGACCCAGTACTTC; cdr3_aa: CAISAHVGGSGETQYF
clone_size: NA; d_call: NA; v_call: TRBV7-9; j_call: TRBJ1-5; cdr3_nt: TGTGCCAGCAGCTCTGGGACCTATCAGCCCCAGCATTTT; cdr3_aa: CASSSGTYQPQHF
clone_size: NA; d_call: NA; v_call: TRBV6-5; j_call: TRBJ2-6; cdr3_nt: TGTGCCAGCTATGCGGTCTCTGGGGCCAACGTCCTGACTTTC; cdr3_aa: CASYAVSGANVLTF
clone_size: NA; d_call: NA; v_call: TRBV18; j_call: TRBJ2-7; cdr3_nt: TGTGCCAGCTCACCCCTCCCCCCTCCAGGGGCCTACGAGCAGTACTTC; cdr3_aa: CASSPLPPPGAYEQYF
clone_size: NA; d_call: NA; v_call: TRBV5-6; j_call: TRBJ2-5; cdr3_nt: TGTGCCAGCAGCTTGCGGGCGGTCCTGCAAGAGACCCAGTACTTC; cdr3_aa: CASSLRAVLQETQYF
clone_size: NA; d_call: NA; v_call: TRBV6-1; j_call: TRBJ1-2; cdr3_nt: TGTGCCAGCCAGGTCCGGGACAACAACTATGGCTACACCTTC; cdr3_aa: CASQVRDNNYGYTF
clone_size: NA; d_call: NA; v_call: TRBV1; j_call: TRBJ2-2; cdr3_nt: TGCACCAGCAGCCAGCAACAGACTCCGTCGAACACCGGGGAGCTGTTTTTT; cdr3_aa: CTSSQQQTPSNTGELFF
clone_size: NA; d_call: TRBD2; v_call: TRBV7-9; j_call: TRBJ2-3; cdr3_nt: TGTGCCAGCAGCTTCCTAGCGGGTAGCACAGATACGCAGTATTTT; cdr3_aa: CASSFLAGSTDTQYF
clone_size: NA; d_call: NA; v_call: TRBV6-6; j_call: TRBJ2-7; cdr3_nt: TGTGCCAGCAGTTACTCGTCCGCCTACGAGCAGTACTTC; cdr3_aa: CASSYSSAYEQYF
clone_size: NA; d_call: TRBD1; v_call: TRBV5-5; j_call: TRBJ1-5; cdr3_nt: TGTGCCAGCAGCTCGGACAGGGGTGGTCAGCCCCAGCATTTT; cdr3_aa: CASSSDRGGQPQHF
clone_size: NA; d_call: TRBD1; v_call: TRBV6-1; j_call: TRBJ1-2; cdr3_nt: TGTGCCAGCAGAAACAGGGGGGCCTATGGCTACACCTTC; cdr3_aa: CASRNRGAYGYTF
clone_size: once; d_call: TRBD1; v_call: TRBV4-1; j_call: TRBJ2-5; cdr3_nt: TGCGCCAGCAGCCAGGAGAGAGGGACAGCCTCATCGGGGCAGTACTTC; cdr3_aa: CASSQERGTASSGQYF
clone_size: NA; d_call: NA; v_call: TRBV9; j_call: TRBJ2-7; cdr3_nt: TGTGCCAGCAGCGTAGACAGCGGGCCAGCCTACGAGCAGTACTTC; cdr3_aa: CASSVDSGPAYEQYF
clone_size: NA; d_call: NA; v_call: TRBV21-1; j_call: TRBJ2-7; cdr3_nt: TGTGCCAGCAGCAAAAGGACAGGGGGCTTGGCGGGACTGTACTACGAGCAGTACTTC; cdr3_aa: CASSKRTGGLAGLYYEQYF
clone_size: NA; d_call: NA; v_call: TRBV12-2; j_call: TRBJ2-5; cdr3_nt: TGTGCAAGTCGCTTAGACTTCTACCTCCAAGAGACCCAGTACTTC; cdr3_aa: CASRLDFYLQETQYF
clone_size: NA; d_call: NA; v_call: TRBV7-2; j_call: TRBJ2-1; cdr3_nt: TGTGCCAGCAGCTTATACCGAAGCTCGTACCATTTCTGGTACAATGAGCAGTTCTTC; cdr3_aa: CASSLYRSSYHFWYNEQFF
clone_size: NA; d_call: TRBD1; v_call: TRBV9; j_call: TRBJ2-7; cdr3_nt: TGTGCCAGCAGCGGGACAGGGCCCTACGAGCAGTACTTC; cdr3_aa: CASSGTGPYEQYF
clone_size: NA; d_call: NA; v_call: TRBV5-1; j_call: TRBJ1-6; cdr3_nt: TGCGCCAGCAGCTTAGGGTTCCCCTATAATTCACCCCTCCACTTT; cdr3_aa: CASSLGFPYNSPLHF
clone_size: NA; d_call: NA; v_call: TRBV27; j_call: TRBJ1-1; cdr3_nt: TGTGCCAGCAGTCCTCAGGGGATAGCTGAAGCTTTCTTT; cdr3_aa: CASSPQGIAEAFF
clone_size: NA; d_call: NA; v_call: TRBV18; j_call: TRBJ2-7; cdr3_nt: TGTGCCAGCTCACCACCGGGACACTACGAGCAGTACTTC; cdr3_aa: CASSPPGHYEQYF
clone_size: once; d_call: NA; v_call: TRBV5-1; j_call: TRBJ2-7; cdr3_nt: TGCGCCAGCAGCTTTCCCGGGGCCTCAGGCTACGAGCAGTACTTC; cdr3_aa: CASSFPGASGYEQYF
clone_size: NA; d_call: NA; v_call: TRBV5-1; j_call: TRBJ2-1; cdr3_nt: TGCGCCAGCAGCTTGGACGGGACTCAGACTTACAATGAGCAGTTCTTC; cdr3_aa: CASSLDGTQTYNEQFF
clone_size: NA; d_call: NA; v_call: TRBV2; j_call: TRBJ1-1; cdr3_nt: TGTGCCAGCACACAGACGGGGAACACTGAAGCTTTCTTT; cdr3_aa: CASTQTGNTEAFF
clone_size: once; d_call: TRBD1; v_call: TRBV18; j_call: TRBJ2-7; cdr3_nt: TGTGCCAGCTCACCGTCGACAGGGGGTTCCTACGAGCAGTACTTC; cdr3_aa: CASSPSTGGSYEQYF
clone_size: NA; d_call: NA; v_call: TRBV6-5; j_call: TRBJ1-5; cdr3_nt: TGTGCCAGCAGTTACAGCTGGTCCGGCGATCAGCCCCAGCATTTT; cdr3_aa: CASSYSWSGDQPQHF
clone_size: once; d_call: TRBD1; v_call: TRBV5-1; j_call: TRBJ1-1; cdr3_nt: TGCGCCAGCAGCTTGGCCTTAGGACAGGCGAACACTGAAGCTTTCTTT; cdr3_aa: CASSLALGQANTEAFF
clone_size: NA; d_call: NA; v_call: TRBV7-2; j_call: TRBJ1-5; cdr3_nt: TGTGCCAGCAGCTTATCAGGGGCCCTTAGCAATCAGCCCCAGCATTTT; cdr3_aa: CASSLSGALSNQPQHF
clone_size: NA; d_call: NA; v_call: TRBV19; j_call: TRBJ1-5; cdr3_nt: TGTGCCAGTAGTATGATGGGGGGGAATCAGCCCCAGCATTTT; cdr3_aa: CASSMMGGNQPQHF
clone_size: NA; d_call: NA; v_call: TRBV19; j_call: TRBJ1-4; cdr3_nt: TGTGCCAGTAGTGTCCGGGGTTTTGCTAATGAAAAACTGTTTTTT; cdr3_aa: CASSVRGFANEKLFF
clone_size: NA; d_call: TRBD1; v_call: TRBV2; j_call: TRBJ2-7; cdr3_nt: TGTGCCGGGGGGAGACAGGGGTCCTACGAGCAGTACTTC; cdr3_aa: CAGGRQGSYEQYF
clone_size: NA; d_call: TRBD1; v_call: TRBV9; j_call: TRBJ2-7; cdr3_nt: TGTGCCAGCAGCGGAGGGACAGGGGCCCTCTACGAGCAGTACTTC; cdr3_aa: CASSGGTGALYEQYF
clone_size: NA; d_call: TRBD2; v_call: TRBV5-4; j_call: TRBJ2-7; cdr3_nt: TGTGCCAGCAGCCGGGGACTAGCGGGACCCTCCTACGAGCAGTACTTC; cdr3_aa: CASSRGLAGPSYEQYF
clone_size: NA; d_call: TRBD1; v_call: TRBV13; j_call: TRBJ1-2; cdr3_nt: TGTGCCAGCAGCTCGTCATTCGGACAGGGAGGCGGCTACACCTTC; cdr3_aa: CASSSSFGQGGGYTF
clone_size: NA; d_call: NA; v_call: TRBV7-6; j_call: TRBJ1-1; cdr3_nt: TGTGCCAGCAGCTTAAGTCAGGGGTTAGTGGCTTTCTTT; cdr3_aa: CASSLSQGLVAFF
clone_size: NA; d_call: NA; v_call: TRBV2; j_call: TRBJ2-1; cdr3_nt: TGTGCCAGCGGGGCACTGAGCTCCTACAATGAGCAGTTCTTC; cdr3_aa: CASGALSSYNEQFF
clone_size: NA; d_call: NA; v_call: TRBV5-6; j_call: TRBJ1-5; cdr3_nt: TGTGCCAGCAGCTCAACAGGGTTTCAAGGGCAGCCCCAGCATTTT; cdr3_aa: CASSSTGFQGQPQHF